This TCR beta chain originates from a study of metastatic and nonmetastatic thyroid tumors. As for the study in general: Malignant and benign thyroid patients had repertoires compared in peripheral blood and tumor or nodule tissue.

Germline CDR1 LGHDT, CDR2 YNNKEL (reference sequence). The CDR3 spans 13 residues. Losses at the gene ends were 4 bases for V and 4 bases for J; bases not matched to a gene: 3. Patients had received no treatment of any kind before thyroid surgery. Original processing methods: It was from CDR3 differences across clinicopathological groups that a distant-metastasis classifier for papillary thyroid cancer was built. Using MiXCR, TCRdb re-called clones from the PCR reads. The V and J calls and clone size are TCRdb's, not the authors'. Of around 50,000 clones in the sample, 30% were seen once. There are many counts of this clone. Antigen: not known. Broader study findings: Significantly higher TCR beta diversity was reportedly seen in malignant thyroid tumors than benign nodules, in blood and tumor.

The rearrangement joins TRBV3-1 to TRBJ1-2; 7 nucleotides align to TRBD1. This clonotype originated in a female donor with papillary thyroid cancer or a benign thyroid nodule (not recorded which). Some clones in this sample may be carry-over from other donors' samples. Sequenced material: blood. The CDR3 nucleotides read TGTGCCAGCAGCCCTAGACAGGGCTATGGCTACACCTTC. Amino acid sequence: CASSPRQGYGYTF.